The 24 T cell receptor beta chains in this list originate from one sample, sequenced in a study of tumor-infiltrating lymphocytes in primary liver carcinoma. From unsorted bulk tissue weighing about 17-30 mg, DNA and RNA were co-extracted. A primer matching the constant region was used to make TCR beta cDNA from around 460 ng of total RNA. What produced the TCR beta libraries was three nested multiplex PCR rounds using slightly modified ARM-PCR. With TRBV1-TRBV30 forward primers and a C-beta reverse primer, the first two PCR rounds were run for 10 cycles each. TCRdb re-derived calls from the multiplex PCR reads in MiXCR, one entry per CDR3 protein. The sample lists about 120,000 distinct CDR3 sequences, about two thirds occurring once. The sequencing input was tumor-adjacent normal liver tissue. The origin of the receptors is a woman aged 55-75 years with primary liver carcinoma and hepatitis B virus infection.

This clonotype has only one observation. A much larger clonotype is one base distant, so this may be a read error. The chain employs TRBV7-9 and TRBJ1-2; no firm D call. The germline V gene encodes CDR1 SEHNR and CDR2 FQNEAQ (reference sequence). The CDR3 is 14 amino acids. CDR3 protein: CASGFVGRNYGYTF. In nucleotides, the CDR3 is TGTGCCAGCGGCTTCGTTGGCAGGAACTATGGCTACACCTTC.

As regards this clonotype: At one boundary the junction diverges from the germline segment, which might be a read error. This sequence joins TRBV6-2 or TRBV6-3 and TRBJ2-5; TRBD1 matches at 7 bases. The CDR3 has 13 amino acids. Germline CDR1 and CDR2: MNHEY and SVGEGT. The CDR3 DNA sequence: TGTGCCAGCGGGCAGGGGGATAAAGAGACCCAATACTTC. Translated, it gives CASGQGDKETQYF.

This chain connects TRBV11-2 to TRBJ2-1, with TRBD1 as a possible D gene (6 bases). The CDR3 runs 13 residues. CDR1 SGHAT and CDR2 FQNNGV come from the germline V gene. V was clipped by 5 bases and J by 5 bases, with 10 bases between them. CDR3 residues: CASSDRRHNEQFF. Written as DNA, the CDR3 is TGTGCCAGCAGCGACAGGAGGCACAATGAGCAGTTCTTC.

This clonotype was counted between two and nine times. A much larger clone is a single base away; this may be a read error. CDR3 protein: CASSYSYGRETQYF. CDR3 in DNA: TGTGCCAGCAGTTACTCATATGGTCGAGAGACCCAGTACTTC. The chain combines TRBV6-5 with TRBJ2-5; D remains ambiguous. Trimming took off 0 bases at V and 4 bases at J, with 9 bases between the two ends. The CDR3 has 14 residues. From germline, CDR1 is MNHEY and CDR2 SVGAGI.

As to this clonotype: One end of the junction fails to match germline, which may point to a read error. The gene calls are TRBV11-3 and TRBJ2-1; 7 nucleotides line up with TRBD2. The CDR3 runs 17 residues. Looked up from germline, CDR1 is SGHNT and CDR2 is YENEEA. In DNA form, the CDR3 reads TGTGCCAGCAACTTAGGTCGGGGGGAGTGGGGTGTGTATGAGCAGTTCTTC. Translation: CASNLGRGEWGVYEQFF.

This clonotype is medium-sized. The chain joins TRBV11-2 to TRBJ2-7, with 8 bases matching TRBD1. The germline V gene has CDR1 SGHAT and CDR2 FQNNGV. The ends lost 3 bases at V and 2 bases at J; junction bases unmatched: 6. The CDR3 length is 15 residues. The CDR3 is CASSFGTGGTYEQYF. Written as DNA, the CDR3 is TGTGCCAGCAGCTTCGGGACAGGCGGAACCTACGAGCAGTACTTC. Drawing the rest from reference TRBV11-2 and TRBJ2-7, the complete variable domain is EAGVAQSPRYKIIEKRQSVAFWCNPISGHATLYWYQQILGQGPKLLIQFQNNGVVDDSQLPKDRFSAERLKGVDSTLKIQPAKLEDSAVYLCASSFGTGGTYEQYFGPGTRLTVT.

As regards this clonotype: An end of the junction differs from the germline gene, which may be a read error. The chain has TRBV7-8 and TRBJ2-1, with 9 bases that match TRBD2. Germline V gives CDR1 SGHVS, CDR2 FQNEAQ. The CDR3 sequence is 16 residues long. The CDR3 protein is CSSSLGGRAPYKEQFF. The DNA of the CDR3 is TGTTCCAGCAGCTTGGGCGGGAGGGCCCCTTACAAAGAGCAGTTCTTC.

As to this clonotype: One end of the junction is discordant with germline, which a read error may explain. The chain links TRBV9 to TRBJ2-7; no clear D gene. The germline CDR1 and CDR2 sequences are SGDLS and YYNGEE. The CDR3 runs 13 residues. The CDR3 nucleotides read TGTGCCAGCAGCGTAGGATCCCAGTACGAGCACTACTTC. Its protein is CASSVGSQYEHYF.

To note about this clonotype: The junction differs from germline at one of its ends, possibly a read error. The V and J genes are TRBV11-2 and TRBJ2-7; the match to TRBD2 covers 8 bases. The CDR3 covers 18 residues. Germline V gives CDR1 SGHAT, CDR2 FQNNGV. The CDR3: CASSLDWISLAGPYEQCF. CDR3 in DNA: TGTGCCAGCAGCTTAGATTGGATCAGTCTAGCGGGTCCCTACGAGCAATGCTTC.

The chain links TRBV18 to TRBJ2-7; TRBD1 might be the D (7 bases). Germline-derived CDR1 and CDR2 are KGHSH and LQKENI. This CDR3 is 13 amino acids long. V lost 6 bases and J lost 3, with 12 bases in between. CDR3 residues: CASSRDSGYEQYF. DNA of the CDR3: TGTGCCAGCTCGCGGGACAGCGGCTACGAGCAGTACTTC.

The CDR3 DNA reads as TGCAGTGCTGGGGCTAGCTGGATGGCAGATACGCAGTATTTT. It codes for CSAGASWMADTQYF. The rearrangement uses TRBV20-1 and TRBJ2-3; D could derive from TRBD1 or TRBD2 (5 bases each). Germline V gene data show CDR1 as DFQATT and CDR2 as SNEGSKA (reference sequence). Trimming removed 5 bases from V and 4 bases from J, with 16 bases in between. The CDR3 consists of 14 residues.

For this clonotype: A read error is possible here, since a much larger clone lies one base away. V usage is TRBV28 and J usage is TRBJ2-7; 7 bases line up with TRBD1. V shed 10 bases, J shed 2 bases, and the junction held 11 bases outside the gene matches. The CDR3 extends over 14 amino acids. Germline V gene lookup returns CDR1 MDHEN and CDR2 SYDVKM. The CDR3 here is CAIQCRDRAYEQYF. As DNA, the CDR3 is TGTGCCATCCAATGCCGGGACAGAGCCTACGAGCAGTACTTC.

A note on this clonotype: The missing conserved phenylalanine or tryptophan at the end of this CDR3 makes a read error likely. The chain has TRBV28 and TRBJ2-1, with D perhaps TRBD2 (5 bases). V was clipped by 4 bases and J by 1 base, with 14 bases between them. This CDR3 is built from 16 residues. Per germline, CDR1 MDHEN and CDR2 SYDVKM. CDR3 sequence reads: CASSSLEEASYNEQFI. The CDR3 DNA sequence: TGTGCCAGCAGTTCACTCGAGGAGGCATCCTACAATGAGCAGTTCATC.

This rearrangement joins TRBV4-1 to TRBJ1-3; D might be TRBD1 (6 bases). The length of the CDR3 is 16 residues. V lost 8 bases, J lost 0 bases, and 17 bases lay in between. CDR1 and CDR2 (germline): MGHRA, YSYEKL. CDR3: CASCPMDSGSGNTIYF. CDR3 DNA sequence: TGCGCCAGCTGCCCCATGGACAGCGGCTCTGGAAACACCATATATTTT.

Only a few counts were recorded for this clonotype. The chain is built from TRBV4-1 and TRBJ1-2, with D unresolved. The CDR3 contains 16 residues. Trimming removed 0 bases at V and 2 bases at J, with 13 bases between. The germline CDR1 and CDR2 sequences are MGHRA and YSYEKL. The CDR3 DNA is TGCGCCAGCAGCCAAGATCAACAGTCAGGAAACTATGGCTACACCTTC. Protein sequence: CASSQDQQSGNYGYTF.

To note about this clonotype: Mismatch with germline at one junction end may stem from a read error. This chain links TRBV4-1 with TRBJ1-5; 9 bases map to TRBD1. Germline CDR1 is MGHRA and CDR2 is YSYEKL. The CDR3 spans 15 residues. As DNA, the CDR3 is TGCGCCAGTAGCCAAACCTGGGGACAGGGACAGCCCCAGCATTTT. This translates into CASSQTWGQGQPQHF.

This clonotype has only one observation. The germline gene is not matched at one end of the junction; a read error may be the cause. CDR3 sequence: CANSLGVAGGELFF. The CDR3 region has the DNA TGTGCCAACAGCTTGGGAGTAGCGGGCGGGGAGCTGTTTTTT. The chain combines TRBV7-3 with TRBJ2-2; 7 bases align to TRBD2. The CDR3 has 14 amino acids. CDR1 is SGHTA and CDR2 is FQGTGA in the germline V gene.

This clonotype was seen at least ten times. This sequence joins TRBV7-9 and TRBJ2-1; a possible D gene is TRBD2 (7 bases). CDR1 and CDR2 from the germline V gene are SEHNR and FQNEAQ (reference sequence). Trimming left V 3 bases short and J 9 bases short, with 15 bases between. The CDR3 length is 14 residues. CDR3 residues: CASSFGGSRGEQFF. The CDR3 DNA reads TGTGCCAGCAGCTTTGGCGGGAGCAGGGGTGAGCAGTTCTTC.

As concerns this clonotype: Lacking the conserved final phenylalanine or tryptophan, this CDR3 likely reflects a read error. The chain joins TRBV6-1 to TRBJ2-7, with D possibly matching TRBD1 (6 bases). The CDR3 has 12 amino acids. CDR1 MNHNS and CDR2 SASEGT come from the germline V gene. V lost 6 bases to trimming and J lost 3 bases, with 9 bases between them. The CDR3 region is CASRKDSYEQYL. CDR3 coding DNA: TGTGCCAGCAGGAAGGACAGCTACGAGCAGTACCTC.

About this clonotype: One junction end disagrees with the germline gene, perhaps due to a read error. The rearrangement links TRBV6-5 to TRBJ2-3, with D possibly being TRBD1 or TRBD2 (5 bases each). The CDR3 contains 13 residues. Germline values: CDR1 MNHEY, CDR2 SVGAGI. In nucleotides, the CDR3 is TGTGCCAGCACTTACTTGCAGGGAGCTACGCAGTATTTT. It translates to CASTYLQGATQYF.

The chain employs TRBV6-5 and TRBJ1-5; D might be TRBD1 (6 bases). Trimming left V 5 bases short and J 6 bases short, with 20 bases between. The germline CDR1 and CDR2 sequences are MNHEY and SVGAGI. CDR3 length equals 16 residues. CDR3: CASSPTQGPLGQPQHF. CDR3 DNA: TGTGCCAGCAGTCCAACACAGGGCCCCCTCGGTCAGCCCCAGCATTTT.

This clonotype came up a few times. The rearrangement joins TRBV28 to TRBJ2-1; 8 nucleotides align to TRBD2. The V gene's germline CDR1 is MDHEN and CDR2 SYDVKM. V shed 6 bases and J 8 bases; nucleotides not matched to a gene: 15. The CDR3 has 16 residues. The CDR3, as DNA: TGTGCCAGCAGCCATTATAGCGGGACGTCCTATTATGAGCAGTTCTTC. Encoded protein: CASSHYSGTSYYEQFF.

J is TRBJ2-6 and V is TRBV6-5; D may match TRBD1 or TRBD2 (6 bases each). CDR1 and CDR2 from the germline V gene are MNHEY and SVGAGI. The CDR3 length is 17 residues. Trimming took 6 bases from V and 18 from J, leaving 33 bases between them. In DNA, the CDR3 is TGTGCCAGCAGAGAGGGGGAGGCCTTCCCTGGGGCCAACTTCCGGACTTTC. It codes for CASREGEAFPGANFRTF.

Of note for this clonotype: The junction does not match germline at one end; this may be a read error. This chain links TRBV11-2 with TRBJ2-3; D call uncertain. Per germline, CDR1 SGHAT and CDR2 FQNNGV. The CDR3 has 12 amino acids. CDR3 nucleotides: TGTGTCAGCAGCCCCCTTGAGGATACGAGGTATTTT. Translated, it gives CVSSPLEDTRYF.